This passage covers 12 T cell receptor beta chains from one sample sequenced in a study of PD-L1 blockade in urothelial cancer. The protocol was immunoSEQ multiplex PCR, while the TCRdb copy is restricted to in-frame clones and leaves out a portion. The sample holds roughly 87,000 clones, approximately 88% seen once. Documented time point: pretreatment peripheral blood. The sequences come from PBMCs, collected around atezolizumab (anti-PD-L1) treatment. All receptors derive from a woman of 80 years or more with urothelial cancer.

The V call is TRBV11-3, the J call TRBJ2-7; D is perhaps TRBD2 (6 bases). Germline values: CDR1 SGHNT, CDR2 YENEEA. V was cut by 0 bases and J by 10 bases, with 16 bases left in between. CDR3 length: 14 residues. CDR3 nucleotides: TGTGCCAGCAGCTTAGATTTCGGGCCGGGAGTCCAGTACTTC. It codes for CASSLDFGPGVQYF.

CDR3: CASSPTSRGTEAFF. The DNA of the CDR3 is TGTGCCAGCAGTCCAACCTCGAGAGGCACTGAAGCTTTCTTT. J is TRBJ1-1 and V is TRBV9; no clear D. The CDR3 is 14 amino acids. CDR1 and CDR2 (germline): SGDLS, YYNGEE. V gave up 5 bases and J gave up 4 bases, with 15 bases separating them.

This chain joins TRBV6-1 and TRBJ1-4, with 7 positions matching TRBD1. The CDR3 totals 14 residues. Germline CDR1 reads MNHNS; CDR2 reads SASEGT. V trimming: 8 bases; J trimming: 4 bases; junction bases outside the gene matches: 7. CDR3 residues: CASGTSGGNEKLFF. In nucleotides, the CDR3 is TGTGCCAGCGGGACCTCAGGGGGTAATGAAAAACTGTTTTTT.

The chain joins TRBV5-6 to TRBJ1-1; TRBD1 aligns across 7 bases. Germline V gives CDR1 SGHDT, CDR2 YYEEEE. Trimming took 6 bases from V and 3 from J; bases not matched to a gene: 8. This CDR3 is built from 14 residues. As DNA, the CDR3 is TGTGCCAGCACCTCACAGGGGTTGGACACTGAAGCTTTCTTT. The encoded protein is CASTSQGLDTEAFF.

CDR3 sequence (DNA): TGTGCCAGCAGCCAAGAGGCGGAATTTTACAATGAGCAGTTCTTC. As protein: CASSQEAEFYNEQFF. The chain combines TRBV4-2 with TRBJ2-1; no clear D gene. This CDR3 contains 15 residues. The ends were cut back, 0 bases at V and 4 bases at J, with 10 bases in the middle. Germline V gene lookup returns CDR1 LGHNA and CDR2 YNFKEQ.

The sample holds one count of this clone. This chain links TRBV5-6 with TRBJ1-4; weak D call: TRBD1 (5 bases). The germline V gene has CDR1 SGHDT and CDR2 YYEEEE. The CDR3 is 16 amino acids. Trimming shortened V by 3 bases and J by 7 bases, and 19 bases separated the two germline ends. DNA of the CDR3: TGTGCCAGCAGCTCAGCCCTGGGGGGAACGGGTGAAAAACTGTTTTTT. Amino acid sequence: CASSSALGGTGEKLFF.

The chain carries TRBV28 and TRBJ1-1, with 9 bases identical to TRBD1. With 4 bases clipped from V and 2 bases from J, the junction kept 5 bases outside the gene matches. The CDR3 totals 15 residues. CDR1 and CDR2 (germline): MDHEN, SYDVKM. The CDR3 sequence: CASSSGQGRNTEAFF. CDR3 coding DNA: TGTGCCAGCAGTTCGGGACAGGGAAGAAACACTGAAGCTTTCTTT.

V and J are TRBV6-1 and TRBJ2-7, with TRBD2 matching 8 bases. Germline V CDR1 and CDR2: MNHNS, SASEGT. The trim removed 6 bases at V and 0 bases at J, leaving 1 base unmatched. This CDR3 is built from 13 residues. The CDR3 nucleotides are TGTGCCAGCAGGACTAGCGCCTCCTACGAGCAGTACTTC. It specifies CASRTSASYEQYF.

This rearrangement joins TRBV28 to TRBJ1-1; TRBD1 is a possible D gene (6 bases). CDR1 is MDHEN, CDR2 SYDVKM, per germline. The CDR3 contains 15 residues. V was clipped by 5 bases and J by 2 bases, with 15 bases between them. The CDR3 region is CASSGRGALNTEAFF. CDR3 DNA: TGTGCCAGCAGTGGCCGGGGGGCCTTAAACACTGAAGCTTTCTTT.

The chain recombines TRBV29-1 with TRBJ1-1; TRBD1 matches 8 bases. Germline values: CDR1 SQVTM, CDR2 ANQGSEA. V shed 3 bases and J 3 bases; nucleotides not matched to a gene: 6. The CDR3 covers 14 residues. The CDR3 DNA reads as TGCAGCGTTGATAGGCGACAGGGGTACACTGAAGCTTTCTTT. Translating it yields CSVDRRQGYTEAFF.

The chain uses TRBV21-1 and TRBJ1-5; the table assigns TRBD1, which was not confirmed against the DNA. TRBV21-1 is shown as a pseudogene. The CDR3 is 14 residues long. Here the CDR3 DNA reads TGTGCCAGCAGCATACAGGGATGGGATCAGCCCCAGCATTTT. Its protein is CASSIQGWDQPQHF.

This sequence joins TRBV18 and TRBJ2-5; D might be TRBD1 (6 bases). V lost 4 bases, J lost 5 bases, and 14 bases lay in between. Germline CDR1 is KGHSH and CDR2 is LQKENI. The CDR3 is made up of 14 amino acids. CDR3 DNA: TGTGCCAGCTCACAAACAGGGATCTGGGAGACCCAGTACTTC. This codes for CASSQTGIWETQYF. The full variable domain, with the rest looked up from reference TRBV18 and TRBJ2-5, is NAGVMQNPRHLVRRRGQEARLRCSPMKGHSHVYWYRQLPEEGLKFMVYLQKENIIDESGMPKERFSAEFPKEGPSILRIQQVVRGDSAAYFCASSQTGIWETQYFGPGTRLLVL.